Below, one T cell receptor beta chain is given with its context. These data belong to a study of blood T cell repertoires in COVID-19. Study-wide context: Collection of acute and convalescent COVID-19 samples took place in the United States, Italy and Spain.

Germline CDR1 and CDR2: LNHNV and YYDKDF (reference sequence). The CDR3 sequence is 15 residues long. With 1 base clipped from V and 6 bases from J, the junction kept 6 bases outside the gene matches. Here immunoSEQ multiplex PCR was the method, and the copy in TCRdb shows in-frame clones only, minus some. Of about 200,000 clones in the sample, approximately 85% were seen once. The TCR originated in a woman of 80 years or more with acute or convalescent COVID-19. The chain recombines TRBV15 with TRBJ1-1; TRBD1 aligns across 9 bases. The source material was peripheral blood. CDR3 sequence: CATSRGDRVAAEAFF. Here the CDR3 DNA reads TGTGCCACCAGCAGAGGGGACAGGGTTGCAGCTGAAGCTTTCTTT.